This record covers a single T cell receptor (beta chain). In its sample, this clonotype was seen a few times. There is no known antigen for this receptor. The input lacks base qualities; no much larger clone sits a single base away. The germline V end is reduced by 0 bases and the J end by 7 bases; junction bases left unmatched: 4. The germline V gene encodes CDR1 DFQATT and CDR2 SNEGSKA (reference sequence). The CDR3 numbers 14 residues from cysteine through phenylalanine. Only CDR3 DNA remains: 42 bases, in frame from the first base. Receptors were amplified or captured by multiplex PCR. Sequencing used an Illumina HiSeq 4000. iRepertoire HTBI primers and Arm-PCR amplification of CDR3 regions were used to construct TCR beta libraries. Gel purification was performed on PCR products prior to sequencing. On the authors' methods: A total of some 60 TRBV and 14 TRBJ segments were identified across samples and were used for gene usage analysis of CDR3 amino acid clonotypes. COPE and FqMerger were used to merge filtered high-quality paired reads into contigs. BLAST was used to align contigs to IMGT TRBV, TRBD and TRBJ reference genes, and CDR3 was defined according to IMGT. Highly expanded clones were defined as clonotypes with a frequency above 0.1%. Shannon entropy was used to measure repertoire diversity, and the Gini coefficient was used to measure V-J evenness. Clonotypes shared by more than one individual were considered public. TCRdb handled the public reads itself, with Q25 trimming in fastp and clone calling in MiXCR, and kept productive beta chains. Rows matching on CDR3 protein sequence are summarized as one entry with the most common DNA and genes. TCRdb's processing, not the study's, gives the V and J calls here. Counted in this sample were 550,000 to 650,000 distinct CDR3 sequences; 16% of them appeared once. 12% of the sample is in the top ten clones.

These data originate in a study of regulatory T cells in long-lasting Graves disease (dated by TCRdb to the early 2020s). With respect to the entire study: Patients with newly diagnosed Graves' disease had been on antithyroid drugs for under 3 months. This study used TCR sequencing and RNA sequencing of peripheral blood to compare persistent Graves' disease patients against newly diagnosed Graves' disease patients. The study was registered as a clinical trial and conducted in China. A total of approximately 35 samples were covered by TCR sequencing, comprising around 13 persistent and approximately 20 newly diagnosed Graves' disease patients.

The label giving this sample's time point can be read as: newly diagnosed GD, antithyroid drugs for less than 3 months. RNA was extracted from PBMCs in TRIzol for both TCR sequencing and RNA sequencing. Graves' disease was diagnosed according to American Thyroid Association guidelines. Patients were recruited from an endocrinology department in Xi'an, China. Each patient gave approximately 9.7 milliliters of peripheral blood, collected in an EDTA anticoagulant tube. Ficoll Paque Plus density gradient separation was used to isolate PBMCs, and no additional T cell sorting was done. An Agilent 2100 Bioanalyzer and agarose gel were used to assess RNA quality, and a NanoDrop 2000 was used to measure RNA concentration. Study-wide findings and limitations: Persistent disease showed preferential use of TRBV28, TRBJ1-2 and TRBJ2-5, whereas newly diagnosed disease favored TRBV20-1 and TRBJ2-1. The authors noted that the small sample size was a limitation that may lower accuracy. Peripheral blood alone was examined, since thyroid tissue, which constituted the primary lesion, could not be accessed. Only the TCR beta chain was sequenced and analyzed. A larger number of public clonotypes was shared among persistent patients (approximately 2,600) than among newly diagnosed patients (over 850). Compared with newly diagnosed patients, persistent Graves' disease patients had lower TCR Shannon entropy and fewer highly expanded clones, which suggests clonal expansion.

In addition, the sample was reused for a study of T cells in Graves' hyperthyroidism and ophthalmopathy. The second publication reports: Stable Graves' hyperthyroidism was defined as no progression to ophthalmopathy during 18 months of follow-up. Hyperthyroidism patients were aged 18 to 65 years and newly diagnosed, with disease duration of less than 2 months. Exclusion was applied to patients with uncontrolled infections, other autoimmune diseases, pregnancy or lactation. Clinical symptoms, serum thyroxine and TRAb, thyroid ultrasound, and orbital computed tomography formed the basis for the diagnoses. For the first round of RT-PCR on the TCR CDR3, the HTBI primer set was used together with the Qiagen OneStep RT-PCR kit. Blood samples also contained most of the expanded thyroid clonotypes (frequency above 0.001), which suggests that blood repertoires may reflect thyroid immune responses. A model built on a 13 V-J signature distinguished ophthalmopathy from stable hyperthyroidism, reaching about 89% sensitivity and 81.08% specificity in cross-validation and 80%/75% in testing. During validation, the model predicted progression to ophthalmopathy a median of around 7 months ahead of onset, with roughly 65% sensitivity and 72.22% specificity. To identify TCR V-J signatures that set the groups apart, the researchers used a discovery cohort of roughly 100 patients, made up of under 50 with Graves' ophthalmopathy and some 56 with stable Graves' hyperthyroidism. Whether ophthalmopathy could be predicted prospectively was tested in an independent validation cohort made up of 18 to 20 hyperthyroidism patients plus 17 patients who later progressed to ophthalmopathy. The 95 to 100 discovery patients were randomly divided into training and test sets at a 7:3 ratio. The study also compared thyroid tissue and blood T-cell repertoires from five or six Graves' hyperthyroidism patients. Following sampling, methimazole starting at 30 mg daily was given to hyperthyroidism patients, and high-dose intravenous methylprednisolone was given to ophthalmopathy patients. Libraries were constructed in a second round of multiplex PCR, after which size selection and purification were carried out. Paired-end sequencing of the libraries was performed with 100 bp reads on an Illumina HiSeq2000. SOAPnuke was used to process the raw data, with reads discarded if the reads contained adapters or uncalled bases, had a mean Phred below 15, or lacked an exact constant-primer or identifier match. COPE v1.2.5 was used to merge the high-quality paired reads, and each unique nucleotide sequence was defined as a clonotype. Clonotypes were aligned to IMGT TRBV, TRBD and TRBJ reference segments using MiTCR v1.1. The analysis was restricted to V-J combinations with a frequency above 0.0001, which together covered 99.2% of the repertoires. The TCS score was defined as F50 (clonal expansion) divided by E x V (chaos), with BLOSUM62-based TCRdist calculated between CDR3 peptides within each V-J. Welch's t-statistics and random forest reduced several hundred V-J features to roughly 13, which were used in a naive Bayes classifier (R e1071). No statistical method was used to set the sample size in advance, and investigators knew the group allocation. The paper reports TCR Vbeta CDR3 sequencing of approximately 140 peripheral blood samples: 40 or so ophthalmopathy, fewer than 85 hyperthyroidism and approximately 17 progressor patients.

This TCR came from a man aged 18 to 29 with Graves disease. Donor details come from another sample of the same person, matched by shared clones. The sequenced sample was peripheral blood mononuclear cells (PBMCs), obtained at new diagnosis, from a patient treated with antithyroid drugs. Rearrangement joined TRBV20-1 to TRBJ2-4; 9 central bases correspond to TRBD1. The base sequence is TGCAGTGCTAGAGATGACAGGGGGGTGAACATTCAGTACTTC. Translated, it reads CSARDDRGVNIQYF.